These 10 T cell receptor beta chains share one sample of origin, sequenced in a study of blood T cells in healthy people across ages. Alongside a J-beta primer mix, a sample-barcoded 5' primer served in a second PCR lasting about 7 to 11 cycles. TCRdb re-called the 5' RACE reads with MiXCR, one entry per CDR3 protein. The sample shows roughly 800,000 distinct CDR3 sequences, 55% to 75% of them seen only once. Sequencing used blood. The receptors shown here come from a man between 25 and 39 years old in good health.

The chain links TRBV28 to TRBJ1-4, with D possibly being TRBD1 (5 bases). This CDR3 has 14 amino acids. CDR1 and CDR2 (germline): MDHEN, SYDVKM. Deletions cut 3 bases from V and 10 bases from J, with 15 bases between. DNA for the CDR3: TGTGCCAGCAGTTTTGGCCGCCGGGACCCAAAACTGTTTTTT. Its protein product is CASSFGRRDPKLFF.

This clonotype was recorded a few times. J is TRBJ2-7 and V is TRBV10-3; D might be TRBD1 (5 bases). Germline CDR1 ENHRY, CDR2 SYGVKD. The V end was cut by 6 bases, the J end by 3 bases, with 9 bases between. CDR3 length: 12 residues. CDR3 protein: CAISWGSYEQYF. The CDR3 DNA reads TGTGCCATCAGCTGGGGCAGCTACGAGCAGTACTTC.

This clonotype was seen a few times. The J gene is TRBJ1-2, the V gene TRBV6-1, with D unclear. Trimming stripped 5 bases from V and 4 bases from J, with 23 bases between. The CDR3 runs to 17 residues. The germline V gene has CDR1 MNHNS and CDR2 SASEGT. The CDR3 DNA reads as TGTGCCAGCAGTCGAGCGGACGCAAAGTTAGTCCCCTATGGCTACACCTTC. Amino acid sequence: CASSRADAKLVPYGYTF.

V gene TRBV4-2 combines with J gene TRBJ2-7; tentative D call: TRBD2 (6 bases). V was pared by 10 bases and J by 4 bases, with 20 bases between. Germline loops: CDR1 LGHNA, CDR2 YNFKEQ. The CDR3 consists of 14 residues. Here the CDR3 reads CATQEGIGLYEQYF. The CDR3 DNA reads as TGTGCCACCCAGGAGGGCATAGGCCTATACGAGCAGTACTTC.

A word on this clonotype: The junction differs from germline at one of its ends, possibly a read error. The chain uses TRBV5-6 and TRBJ2-3; 7 nucleotides line up with TRBD2. Germline CDR1 SGHDT, CDR2 YYEEEE. This CDR3 spans 16 amino acids. The DNA of the CDR3 is TGTGCCAGCAGCTTTTCAAGATCTAGCGGAACAGATATGCAGTATTTT. Its translation is CASSFSRSSGTDMQYF.

The chain links TRBV20-1 to TRBJ2-5, with 10 positions matching TRBD2. The germline CDR1 and CDR2 sequences are DFQATT and SNEGSKA (reference sequence). Trimming removed 5 bases from V and 4 bases from J; junction bases left unmatched: 7. CDR3 size: 14 residues. This CDR3 is CSAALAGPRETQYF. The CDR3 nucleotides are TGCAGTGCTGCACTAGCGGGACCCCGAGAGACCCAGTACTTC.

A note on this clonotype: One end of the junction fails to match germline, which may point to a read error. CDR3 sequence (DNA): TGCAGTGCGCAGCCCGGCCAAGAGACCCGGTACTTC. It specifies CSAQPGQETRYF. This sequence joins TRBV20-1 and TRBJ2-5; D gene unclear. Germline V gene data show CDR1 as DFQATT and CDR2 as SNEGSKA (reference sequence). This CDR3 is 12 amino acids long.

This chain uses TRBV20-1 with TRBJ1-2; D is uncertain. CDR3 size: 11 residues. Germline loops: CDR1 DFQATT, CDR2 SNEGSKA (reference sequence). Trimming took off 7 bases at V and 6 bases at J, with 12 bases between the two ends. CDR3 in amino acids: CSGIRGNGYTF. Written as DNA, the CDR3 is TGCAGTGGTATCCGGGGTAATGGCTACACCTTC.

This clonotype has ten or more counts. The rearrangement joins TRBV7-2 to TRBJ2-1; D is unclear. V lost 3 bases, J lost 4 bases, and 10 bases lay in between. CDR1 and CDR2 from the germline V gene are SGHTA and FQGNSA. CDR3 size: 14 residues. CDR3 DNA: TGTGCCAGCAGCTTGCAGAGCGAGTACAATGAGCAGTTCTTC. It is translated as CASSLQSEYNEQFF.

This chain uses TRBV25-1 with TRBJ2-7; maybe TRBD1 (7 bases). TRBJ2-5 matches the DNA end more closely, so the J call is doubtful. Germline CDR1 is MGHDK and CDR2 is SYGVNS. This CDR3 has 17 amino acids. The CDR3 region is CASSRMGRGDRKETQYF. CDR3 DNA sequence: TGTGCCAGCAGCCGTATGGGCAGGGGGGACCGAAAAGAGACCCAGTACTTC.